This T cell receptor (beta chain) was sequenced in a study of T cell responses to AZD1222 COVID-19 vaccine. Across the whole study: Second-dose timings of about 4 or about 12 weeks were pooled.

Overall study findings and caveats: With two AZD1222 doses given, Spike-specific TCR breadth and depth both rose. Baseline testing showed seropositivity in only six AZD1222 recipients. In a largely white British group with more females than males, clonal diversity was possibly underestimated.

Clones were read by immunoSEQ multiplex PCR, and TCRdb kept only the in-frame ones, dropping some. Found here are approximately 150,000 clones, 85% to 95% of them singletons; the top ten hold around 2.3%. Regarding this clone: Its antigen is not known.

This clonotype was sampled from an adult in good health. The sequences come from peripheral blood, collected on day 0 of AZD1222 vaccination.

CDR3 sequence reads: CASTPGQGNEKLFF. DNA for the CDR3: TGTGCCAGCACTCCGGGACAGGGAAATGAAAAACTGTTTTTT. The J gene is TRBJ1-4, the V gene TRBV2; 9 positions match TRBD1. With 7 bases clipped from V and 5 bases from J, the junction kept 5 bases outside the gene matches. The CDR3 sequence is 14 residues long. Germline V gene data show CDR1 as SNHLY and CDR2 as FYNNEI.